This passage covers 24 T cell receptor beta chains from one sample sequenced in a study of cytomegalovirus exposure and HLA in healthy donors. 60 Vbeta and 13 Jbeta primers were used in PCR. Clones were read by immunoSEQ multiplex PCR, and TCRdb kept only the in-frame ones, dropping some. The data contain about 130,000 clones, roughly 80% of them seen just once; the ten biggest clones take up over 1.5%. Sequences were obtained from PBMCs. Source of these receptors: a middle-aged man in good health and CMV-seronegative.

This clone was found once. The chain employs TRBV18 and TRBJ2-1; TRBD2 agrees at 7 bases. CDR1 is KGHSH and CDR2 is LQKENI in the germline V gene. Trimming took 4 bases from V and 8 from J; bases not matched to a gene: 2. The CDR3 has 12 amino acids. The chain's CDR3 is CASSLSGHEQFF. The CDR3 DNA sequence: TGTGCCAGCTCACTTAGCGGGCATGAGCAGTTCTTC.

This chain connects TRBV6-5 to TRBJ2-5; D is possibly TRBD1 (6 bases). From germline, CDR1 is MNHEY and CDR2 SVGAGI. The CDR3 is 15 amino acids. V was cut by 5 bases and J by 0 bases, with 13 bases left in between. CDR3 nucleotides: TGTGCCAGCAGTCCCAGGGGACCCGACCAAGAGACCCAGTACTTC. Its protein product is CASSPRGPDQETQYF.

The V call is TRBV15, the J call TRBJ2-3, with TRBD1 as a possible D gene (5 bases). Germline V gene sequence: CDR1 LNHNV, CDR2 YYDKDF (reference sequence). Trimming removed 3 bases at V and 3 bases at J, with 7 bases between. The CDR3 sequence is 13 residues long. CDR3 sequence: CATSRGRTDTQYF. As DNA, the CDR3 is TGTGCCACCAGCAGGGGGCGAACAGATACGCAGTATTTT.

This clone was recorded a few times. The J gene is TRBJ1-1, the V gene TRBV25-1; D perhaps matches TRBD1 (5 bases). Per the germline V gene, CDR1 is MGHDK and CDR2 is SYGVNS. Deletions cut 0 bases from V and 0 bases from J, with 8 bases between. The CDR3 has 15 amino acids. CDR3: CASSEYGGMNTEAFF. CDR3 coding DNA: TGTGCCAGCAGTGAATACGGGGGAATGAACACTGAAGCTTTCTTT.

The V call is TRBV11-2, the J call TRBJ2-5; weak D call: TRBD2 (6 bases). The CDR3 consists of 14 residues. Trimming removed 4 bases at V and 2 bases at J, with 11 bases between. Germline V CDR1 and CDR2: SGHAT, FQNNGV. The CDR3 sequence is CASSSGLPQETQYF. In nucleotides, the CDR3 is TGTGCCAGCAGCTCGGGACTGCCACAAGAGACCCAGTACTTC.

The chain employs TRBV7-6 and TRBJ2-3, with D perhaps matching TRBD1 (5 bases). The germline V gene encodes CDR1 SGHVS and CDR2 FNYEAQ. The CDR3 runs to 17 residues. Trimming left V 1 base short and J 3 bases short, with 17 bases between. CDR3 amino acids: CASSLVGAEVGTDTQYF. In nucleotides, the CDR3 is TGTGCCAGCAGCTTAGTAGGGGCTGAGGTGGGAACAGATACGCAGTATTTT.

This chain connects TRBV28 to TRBJ2-5; 8 bases agree with TRBD2. The CDR3 is made up of 13 amino acids. Trimming at V came to 5 bases and at J to 5 bases, leaving 4 bases not matched to a gene. Germline CDR1 is MDHEN and CDR2 is SYDVKM. The CDR3 region has the DNA TGTGCCAGCAGTGCAGCGGGGGTCGAGACCCAGTACTTC. It is translated as CASSAAGVETQYF.

The V gene is TRBV10-3, the J gene TRBJ2-3; TRBD2 matches 14 bases. V lost 3 bases to trimming and J lost 5 bases; unmatched junction nucleotides: 13. Germline assignment: CDR1 ENHRY and CDR2 SYGVKD. The CDR3 loop spans 19 amino acids. The CDR3 sequence: CAISDSGLAGESVLDTQYF. The CDR3 bases are TGTGCCATCAGTGATTCGGGACTAGCGGGAGAGTCGGTCTTAGATACGCAGTATTTT.

The chain joins TRBV5-1 to TRBJ2-3, with TRBD2 matching 13 bases. The V and J ends lost 4 bases and 4 bases, in that order; junction bases with no gene match: 9. Germline V gives CDR1 SGHRS, CDR2 YFSETQ. This CDR3 has 17 amino acids. The CDR3 loop reads CASSPRLAGGVPDTQYF. The CDR3 DNA sequence: TGCGCCAGCAGCCCTCGACTAGCGGGAGGTGTCCCAGATACGCAGTATTTT.

This clone occurred a few times. V and J are TRBV4-2 and TRBJ2-2, with 9 bases aligning to TRBD2. The CDR3 sequence is 16 residues long. V trimming: 7 bases; J trimming: 3 bases; junction bases outside the gene matches: 9. Germline V gene lookup returns CDR1 LGHNA and CDR2 YNFKEQ. Here the CDR3 DNA reads TGTGCCAGCACCATGGGGGCGGGGGGGTACACCGGGGAGCTGTTTTTT. It yields the protein CASTMGAGGYTGELFF.

This rearrangement joins TRBV19 to TRBJ1-2, with D perhaps matching TRBD1 (6 bases). The V end lost 4 bases, the J end lost 1 base, and 13 bases lay between the germline ends. The CDR3 runs to 15 residues. The germline CDR1 and CDR2 sequences are LNHDA and SQIVND (reference sequence). The CDR3: CASSKGERFNYGYTF. CDR3 coding DNA: TGTGCCAGTAGTAAGGGGGAGAGGTTTAACTATGGCTACACCTTC.

This clone has a single count. The CDR3 reads CASSGGLAESSYEQYF. The CDR3 nucleotides read TGTGCCAGCAGCGGGGGACTAGCGGAAAGCTCCTACGAGCAGTACTTC. The rearrangement links TRBV7-9 to TRBJ2-7, with 11 positions matching TRBD2. CDR1 and CDR2 (germline): SEHNR, FQNEAQ (reference sequence). This CDR3 region has 16 residues. The ends lost 5 bases at V and 0 bases at J; junction bases unmatched: 6.

J is TRBJ1-4 and V is TRBV5-6, with TRBD1 matching over 9 bases. The CDR3 is 15 residues long. The V segment lost 4 bases and the J segment 6 bases; nucleotides outside the gene matches: 7. Germline values: CDR1 SGHDT, CDR2 YYEEEE. CDR3 in amino acids: CASSRSGQGHEKLFF. In DNA form, the CDR3 reads TGTGCCAGCAGCCGTTCGGGACAGGGCCATGAAAAACTGTTTTTT. Combining the CDR3 with reference TRBV5-6 and TRBJ1-4 gives the whole variable domain DAGVTQSPTHLIKTRGQQVTLRCSPKSGHDTVSWYQQALGQGPQFIFQYYEEEERQRGNFPDRFSGHQFPNYSSELNVNALLLGDSALYLCASSRSGQGHEKLFFGSGTQLSVL.

Only a few counts were recorded for this clone. The chain uses TRBV7-9 and TRBJ2-1, with 7 bases lining up with TRBD1. The germline V gene encodes CDR1 SEHNR and CDR2 FQNEAQ (reference sequence). Trimming took 5 bases from V and 1 from J; bases not matched to a gene: 8. This CDR3 comprises 16 residues. The CDR3 here is CASSPKPGQSYNEQFF. The CDR3 DNA reads TGTGCCAGCAGCCCAAAACCGGGACAGTCCTACAATGAGCAGTTCTTC.

The chain is built from TRBV28 and TRBJ1-1; the D gene is possibly TRBD1 (5 bases). This CDR3 spans 18 amino acids. Germline assignment: CDR1 MDHEN and CDR2 SYDVKM. The V and J ends lost 8 bases and 9 bases respectively, with 34 bases between them. The CDR3 DNA reads TGTGCCAGCGCAGCTGGAGGTGGGAGGGGCGTATCTAGGTTGAAAGCTTTCTTT. Translating gives CASAAGGGRGVSRLKAFF. The whole variable domain, filled in from reference TRBV28 and TRBJ1-1, reads DVKVTQSSRYLVKRTGEKVFLECVQDMDHENMFWYRQDPGLGLRLIYFSYDVKMKEKGDIPEGYSVSREKKERFSLILESASTNQTSMYLCASAAGGGRGVSRLKAFFGQGTRLTVV.

This rearrangement joins TRBV7-2 to TRBJ2-1, with D tentatively TRBD1 (5 bases). This CDR3 has 13 residues. Germline CDR1 and CDR2: SGHTA and FQGNSA. Between the trimmed V and J ends, which lost 4 bases and 10 bases, there was a span of 14 bases. Written as DNA, the CDR3 is TGTGCCAGCAGCTCCAAGACAGCCTCGGAGCAGTTCTTC. Its translation is CASSSKTASEQFF. Full variable domain (remainder filled in from reference TRBV7-2 and TRBJ2-1): GAGVSQSPSNKVTEKGKDVELRCDPISGHTALYWYRQSLGQGLEFLIYFQGNSAPDKSGLPSDRFSAERTGGSVSTLTIQRTQQEDSAVYLCASSSKTASEQFFGPGTRLTVL.

The J gene is TRBJ2-7, the V gene TRBV10-3; 8 bases are shared with TRBD1. Germline V CDR1 and CDR2: ENHRY, SYGVKD. Unmatched junction bases numbered 7, after V lost 8 bases and J lost 4 bases. The CDR3 sequence is 13 residues long. Written as DNA, the CDR3 is TGTGCCATCCAGGACAGGGCATCATACGAGCAGTACTTC. The encoded protein is CAIQDRASYEQYF.

This chain joins TRBV7-3 and TRBJ2-2, with D tentatively TRBD1 (6 bases). The CDR3 runs to 20 residues. V dropped 1 base and J dropped 0 bases, with 21 bases sitting between them. The germline V gene has CDR1 SGHTA and CDR2 FQGTGA. The CDR3 nucleotides read TGTGCCAGCAGCTTAAGTGGGGGCGGAAGGGTTCCCGCGAACACCGGGGAGCTGTTTTTT. It translates to CASSLSGGGRVPANTGELFF.

The V call is TRBV11-3, the J call TRBJ2-7; 8 bases match TRBD1. Per the germline V gene, CDR1 is SGHNT and CDR2 is YENEEA. V lost 5 bases, J lost 6 bases, and 3 bases stayed unmatched. The CDR3 runs to 12 residues. The CDR3 coding sequence is TGTGCCAGCAGCCTGGGGACAGGCGAGCAGTACTTC. It codes for CASSLGTGEQYF.

The table lists this clone with a few counts. The chain joins TRBV27 to TRBJ1-1; possibly TRBD1 for D (6 bases). In germline, CDR1 is MNHEY, CDR2 SMNVEV (reference sequence). This CDR3 is built from 14 residues. V was cut by 2 bases and J by 3 bases, with 10 bases left in between. CDR3 amino acids: CASSLVQGHTEAFF. The CDR3 DNA sequence: TGTGCCAGCAGTTTAGTGCAGGGGCACACTGAAGCTTTCTTT.

This clone came up a few times. The CDR3 reads CASSPPGGYNEQFF. DNA for the CDR3: TGTGCCAGCAGCCCCCCCGGGGGGTACAATGAGCAGTTCTTC. The chain has TRBV7-9 and TRBJ2-1; TRBD2 matches 7 bases. Germline assignment: CDR1 SEHNR and CDR2 FQNEAQ (reference sequence). Trimming took 5 bases from V and 4 from J; bases not matched to a gene: 5. This CDR3 contains 14 residues.

V and J are TRBV6-6 and TRBJ1-6; 7 positions match TRBD1. Unmatched junction bases numbered 10, after V lost 7 bases and J lost 10 bases. The CDR3 length is 14 residues. Germline V lookup: CDR1 MNHNY, CDR2 SVGAGI (reference sequence). The CDR3 sequence: CASTRQGIGSPLHF. The CDR3 region has the DNA TGTGCCAGCACCCGACAGGGTATTGGATCACCCCTCCACTTT.

J is TRBJ2-1 and V is TRBV7-9, with a possible D match to TRBD1 (6 bases). This CDR3 is built from 15 residues. Germline V gives CDR1 SEHNR, CDR2 FQNEAQ (reference sequence). The ends were cut back, 6 bases at V and 5 bases at J, with 17 bases in the middle. CDR3 in amino acids: CASSTTGSGNNEQFF. The DNA for the CDR3 is TGTGCCAGCAGTACTACAGGGTCGGGTAACAATGAGCAGTTCTTC.

This rearrangement joins TRBV28 to TRBJ1-4; 7 bases match TRBD1. The junction had 3 bases not matched to a gene; V was cut back by 7 bases and J by 7 bases. From germline, CDR1 is MDHEN and CDR2 SYDVKM. This CDR3 has 12 residues. The DNA of the CDR3 is TGTGCCAGCAACAGGGGCGGTGAAAAACTGTTTTTT. Translated: CASNRGGEKLFF.